The clone carrying this TCR beta chain appeared a single time. J was trimmed by 5 bases and V by 6 bases; bases with no gene match: 15. The CDR3 consists of 18 residues. The germline CDR1 and CDR2 sequences are SQVTM and ANQGSEA. The data are from a study of shared clonotypes between healthy human individuals. Background on the study: Three plates were used per donor for CD4 naive, three for CD4 memory, two for CD8 naive and one for CD8 memory.

The method was immunoSEQ multiplex PCR; TCRdb's version includes in-frame clones alone and lacks a portion of them. Of 950,000 to 1,100,000 clones listed, around three quarters were seen once; the top ten hold 0.5% to 0.65%. What was sequenced was memory CD4+ T cells from PBMCs. Subset noted: CD45RA-negative fraction. The source of this sequence is a man younger than 35 in good health. Some clones in this sample may be carry-over from other donors' samples. The J gene is TRBJ2-1, the V gene TRBV29-1; 14 bases fit TRBD2. The CDR3 reads CSVPRLAGGERFDNEQFF. The CDR3 bases are TGCAGCGTCCCGAGACTAGCGGGAGGGGAGAGGTTTGACAATGAGCAGTTCTTC.